Listed here are 2 T cell receptor beta chains from one sample, sequenced in a study of blood T cell repertoires in COVID-19. Libraries were prepared by immunoSEQ multiplex PCR; TCRdb keeps only in-frame clonotypes and omits some of them. The top ten hold 15% to 20% of the sample, which has 150,000 to 200,000 clones, 82% seen once. Specimen: PBMCs or T cells enriched from blood (not recorded which). These TCRs come from a man in his sixties who had recovered from COVID-19.

This clone is a singleton in its sample. The chain joins TRBV25-1 to TRBJ1-4; TRBD1 aligns across 7 bases. J lost 10 bases, V lost 1 base, and 12 bases had no gene match. CDR1 is MGHDK, CDR2 SYGVNS, per germline. The CDR3 contains 16 residues. The CDR3 region has the DNA TGTGCCAGCAGTGAATCCAGGACAGGCCCGGTGGGAAAACTGTTTTTT. Protein: CASSESRTGPVGKLFF.

J is TRBJ1-2 and V is TRBV30; possible D gene TRBD1, 6 bases. CDR3 length equals 13 residues. The germline CDR1 and CDR2 sequences are GTSNPN and SVGIG (reference sequence). V was pared by 0 bases and J by 8 bases, with 13 bases between. CDR3 sequence (DNA): TGTGCCTGGAGTGTACTAGGGACACGAGGCTACACCTTC. It codes for CAWSVLGTRGYTF.